The 21 T cell receptor beta chains reported below all come from one sample, sequenced in a study of cytomegalovirus exposure and HLA in healthy donors. TCRdb keeps only in-frame clones here, not all; method: immunoSEQ multiplex PCR. Here the sample spans approximately 180,000 clones, 86% being singletons. The sample consisted of PBMCs. These receptors all come from a man aged 18 to 35 in good health and CMV-seropositive.

This chain links TRBV9 with TRBJ2-5; 10 bases align to TRBD2. Looked up from germline, CDR1 is SGDLS and CDR2 is YYNGEE. J was trimmed by 9 bases and V by 4 bases; bases with no gene match: 12. The CDR3 has 15 amino acids. In DNA, the CDR3 is TGTGCCAGCAGCCCGTGGACTAGCGGCAATGGGGCCCAGTACTTC. It yields the protein CASSPWTSGNGAQYF.

The chain recombines TRBV7-8 with TRBJ2-2, with 9 bases fitting TRBD1. The CDR3 spans 16 residues. V was pared by 2 bases and J by 6 bases, with 7 bases of the junction left unmatched. Germline lookup yields CDR1 SGHVS and CDR2 FQNEAQ. The CDR3 is CASSLRDRETAGELFF. CDR3 coding DNA: TGTGCCAGCAGCTTAAGGGACAGGGAAACGGCCGGGGAGCTGTTTTTT.

CDR3 sequence reads: CASRYRGGTEAFF. The CDR3 bases are TGTGCCAGCAGGTACAGGGGAGGGACTGAAGCTTTCTTT. The chain couples TRBV6-5 to TRBJ1-1; 7 bases align to TRBD1. Trimming at V came to 6 bases and at J to 5 bases, leaving 6 bases not matched to a gene. CDR3 length: 13 residues. The germline gives CDR1 MNHEY, CDR2 SVGAGI.

This clone showed up just once. This rearrangement joins TRBV7-9 to TRBJ1-5; possible D gene TRBD1, 5 bases. Deletions cut 5 bases from V and 11 bases from J, with 16 bases between. This CDR3 has 13 residues. Germline V lookup: CDR1 SEHNR, CDR2 FQNEAQ (reference sequence). The CDR3 loop reads CASSPRDSWAQHF. DNA for the CDR3: TGTGCCAGCAGCCCCCGGGACTCCTGGGCCCAGCATTTT.

The CDR3 spells CASSTSGETDNEQFF. The CDR3 nucleotides read TGCGCCAGCAGCACTAGCGGGGAGACCGACAATGAGCAGTTCTTC. V and J are TRBV5-1 and TRBJ2-1; TRBD2 aligns across 10 bases. J was trimmed by 5 bases and V by 4 bases; bases with no gene match: 6. This CDR3 contains 15 residues. The germline V gene has CDR1 SGHRS and CDR2 YFSETQ.

The rearrangement uses TRBV5-1 and TRBJ1-1; perhaps TRBD1 as D (6 bases). V was trimmed by 0 bases and J by 6 bases, leaving 12 bases between them. The V gene's germline CDR1 is SGHRS and CDR2 YFSETQ. This CDR3 contains 14 residues. CDR3 residues: CASSLAGGPPEAFF. The DNA for the CDR3 is TGCGCCAGCAGCTTGGCGGGGGGCCCCCCTGAAGCTTTCTTT. The entire variable domain, with the rest obtained from reference TRBV5-1 and TRBJ1-1, is as follows: KAGVTQTPRYLIKTRGQQVTLSCSPISGHRSVSWYQQTPGQGLQFLFEYFSETQRNKGNFPGRFSGRQFSNSRSEMNVSTLELGDSALYLCASSLAGGPPEAFFGQGTRLTVV.

The rearrangement joins TRBV6-5 to TRBJ1-1; D is ambiguous. V was shortened by 2 bases and J by 0 bases, with 13 bases between the two germline ends. This CDR3 has 16 amino acids. Germline V lookup: CDR1 MNHEY, CDR2 SVGAGI. The CDR3 DNA reads as TGTGCCAGCAGTTACACCTGGGGAGGCCTGAACACTGAAGCTTTCTTT. This translates into CASSYTWGGLNTEAFF.

The chain employs TRBV11-2 and TRBJ1-2; 7 bases align to TRBD1. CDR1 SGHAT and CDR2 FQNNGV come from the germline V gene. J gave up 2 bases and V 3 bases, and 3 bases lay outside the gene matches. The CDR3 has 14 amino acids. CDR3 in amino acids: CASSFWTGNYGYTF. CDR3 nucleotide sequence: TGTGCCAGCAGCTTCTGGACAGGAAACTATGGCTACACCTTC.

The chain uses TRBV6-4 and TRBJ2-2; D gene uncertain. The ends were cut back, 5 bases at V and 4 bases at J, with 11 bases in the middle. Germline CDR1 MRHNA, CDR2 SNTAGT. The CDR3 spans 14 residues. The CDR3 DNA is TGTGCCAGCAGTTCGACACCTATCACCGGGGAGCTGTTTTTT. Encoded protein: CASSSTPITGELFF.

The chain employs TRBV23-1 and TRBJ2-5; TRBD1 matches 7 bases. TRBV23-1 is filed as an ORF, its function uncertain. This CDR3 has 13 amino acids. The J segment lost 3 bases and the V segment lost 8 bases, leaving 6 bases of the junction unmatched. Here the CDR3 DNA reads TGCGCCAGCGCTAGAACAGGGGAAGAGACCCAGTACTTC. It codes for CASARTGEETQYF.

The chain employs TRBV4-3 and TRBJ1-4; D not certain. Germline V gene sequence: CDR1 LGHNA, CDR2 YSLEER. The CDR3 loop spans 15 amino acids. Trimming stripped 3 bases from V and 1 base from J, with 9 bases between. The CDR3 spells CASSQMPGTNEKLFF. The CDR3 nucleotides read TGCGCCAGCAGCCAGATGCCGGGAACTAATGAAAAACTGTTTTTT.

The chain recombines TRBV27 with TRBJ2-3; TRBD1 matches 8 bases. Per the germline V gene, CDR1 is MNHEY and CDR2 is SMNVEV (reference sequence). The CDR3 has 15 amino acids. V was clipped by 5 bases and J by 1 base; unmatched bases: 5. The CDR3: CASSTGTGGTDTQYF. The CDR3 DNA reads TGTGCCAGCAGTACCGGGACAGGAGGCACAGATACGCAGTATTTT.

CDR3 nucleotides: TGTGCCAGCAGCCCCAACGGGAATGAGCAGTTCTTC. Amino acid sequence: CASSPNGNEQFF. This chain uses TRBV27 with TRBJ2-1; D is unclear. The V end lost 6 bases, the J end lost 7 bases, and 10 bases lay between the germline ends. The germline gives CDR1 MNHEY, CDR2 SMNVEV (reference sequence). CDR3 length: 12 residues.

The chain couples TRBV5-1 to TRBJ2-7, with D hard to call. V was cut by 0 bases and J by 1 base, with 8 bases left in between. From germline, CDR1 is SGHRS and CDR2 YFSETQ. This CDR3 has 14 residues. The CDR3 region is CASSLDGASYEQYF. DNA of the CDR3: TGCGCCAGCAGCTTGGACGGAGCGTCCTACGAGCAGTACTTC.

The chain links TRBV6-5 to TRBJ2-7; 7 nucleotides line up with TRBD1. The CDR3 runs 16 residues. Germline CDR1 MNHEY, CDR2 SVGAGI. The trim removed 0 bases at V and 2 bases at J, leaving 7 bases unmatched. DNA of the CDR3: TGTGCCAGCAGTTACTCGATAGGGGGCGCGGCCTACGAGCAGTACTTC. It codes for CASSYSIGGAAYEQYF.

Comments on this clone: Other DNA variants within this sample encode the same CDR3. The chain joins TRBV11-2 to TRBJ2-7, with D possibly being TRBD2 (5 bases). V shed 2 bases and J shed 2 bases, with 7 bases lying between them. The CDR3 runs 13 residues. Per the germline V gene, CDR1 is SGHAT and CDR2 is FQNNGV. CDR3 in amino acids: CASSLKGAYEQYF. DNA for the CDR3: TGTGCCAGCAGCTTAAAGGGAGCCTACGAGCAGTACTTC.

This chain uses TRBV5-6 with TRBJ1-1; D gene unclear. This CDR3 has 14 residues. Trimming pared 4 bases from V and 0 bases from J, leaving 10 bases between. CDR1 SGHDT and CDR2 YYEEEE come from the germline V gene. This chain's CDR3 is CASSVLTVNTEAFF. The CDR3 DNA reads TGTGCCAGCAGCGTCCTCACGGTGAACACTGAAGCTTTCTTT.

The chain has TRBV9 and TRBJ2-1, with 8 bases identical to TRBD2. CDR1 SGDLS and CDR2 YYNGEE come from the germline V gene. Trimming took 8 bases from V and 5 from J; bases not matched to a gene: 12. CDR3 length: 15 residues. The CDR3 region has the DNA TGTGCCAGTGCCGGGGGGGCGGGACTTAACAATGAGCAGTTCTTC. Translated: CASAGGAGLNNEQFF.

The gene calls are TRBV5-1 and TRBJ2-1; 11 bases match TRBD2. Germline V gene lookup returns CDR1 SGHRS and CDR2 YFSETQ. This CDR3 region has 15 residues. The J segment lost 2 bases and the V segment lost 6 bases, leaving 4 bases of the junction unmatched. The CDR3 loop reads CASTFSGGAYNEQFF. Written as DNA, the CDR3 is TGCGCCAGCACCTTTAGCGGGGGGGCCTACAATGAGCAGTTCTTC.

This rearrangement joins TRBV29-1 to TRBJ1-2, with D tentatively TRBD1 (5 bases). The germline gives CDR1 SQVTM, CDR2 ANQGSEA. This CDR3 is 12 amino acids long. With 7 bases removed from V and 2 bases from J, the gap between germline ends came to 11 bases. The CDR3 loop is CSAGGPNYGYTF. Written as DNA, the CDR3 is TGCAGCGCCGGGGGACCAAACTATGGCTACACCTTC. The full variable domain, in which reference TRBV29-1 and TRBJ1-2 provide the parts outside the CDR3, is SAVISQKPSRDICQRGTSLTIQCQVDSQVTMMFWYRQQPGQSLTLIATANQGSEATYESGFVIDKFPISRPNLTFSTLTVSNMSPEDSSIYLCSAGGPNYGYTFGSGTRLTVV.

This clone occurred a few times. This chain's CDR3 is CASSTTDYEQYF. The CDR3 DNA sequence: TGTGCCAGCAGCACAACAGACTACGAGCAGTACTTC. The chain uses TRBV28 and TRBJ2-7; no firm D call. Germline V CDR1 and CDR2: MDHEN, SYDVKM. This CDR3 comprises 12 residues. Trimming stripped 6 bases from V and 3 bases from J, with 9 bases between.